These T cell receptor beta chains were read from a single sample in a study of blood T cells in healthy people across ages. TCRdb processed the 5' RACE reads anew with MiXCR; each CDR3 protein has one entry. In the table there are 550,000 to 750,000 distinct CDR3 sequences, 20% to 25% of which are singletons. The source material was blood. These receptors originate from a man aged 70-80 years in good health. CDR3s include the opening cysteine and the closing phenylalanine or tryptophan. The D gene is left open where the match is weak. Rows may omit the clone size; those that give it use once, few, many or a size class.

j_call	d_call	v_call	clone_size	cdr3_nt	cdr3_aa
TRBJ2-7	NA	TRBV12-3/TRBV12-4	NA	TGTGCCAGCAGCCGGGACATCTCTAAGGAGCAGTACTTC	CASSRDISKEQYF
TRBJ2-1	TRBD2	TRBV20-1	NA	TGCAGTGCTCCGGGGGGAGTTACTAGTAACAATGAGCAGTTCTTC	CSAPGGVTSNNEQFF
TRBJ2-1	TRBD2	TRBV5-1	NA	TGCGCCAGCAGCCTTGGGACTAGCGGGGTAGGCAATGAGCAGTTCTTC	CASSLGTSGVGNEQFF
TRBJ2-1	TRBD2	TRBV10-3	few	TGTGCCATCAGTGTAGGGGTAGCGGGAGACAATGAGCAGTTCTTC	CAISVGVAGDNEQFF
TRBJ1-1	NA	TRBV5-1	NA	TGCGCCAGCAGCTTGGGTGCCCCCGGAAACACTGAAGCTTTCTTT	CASSLGAPGNTEAFF
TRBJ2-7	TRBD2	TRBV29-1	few	TGCAGCGTTGGAGGGACTAGCGGGGAGCGGCGGTACTTC	CSVGGTSGERRYF
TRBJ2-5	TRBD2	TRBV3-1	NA	TGTGCCACCAACACTCGCGGGAGGGCCTTGGAGACCCAGTACTTC	CATNTRGRALETQYF
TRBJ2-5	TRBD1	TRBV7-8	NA	TGTGCCGGCAGCTTTACCGGGACAGGGCTAGGGACCCAGTACTTC	CAGSFTGTGLGTQYF
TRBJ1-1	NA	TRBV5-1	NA	TGCGCCAGCAGCTTGGAGACCCTTTCAAACACTGAAGCTTTCTTT	CASSLETLSNTEAFF
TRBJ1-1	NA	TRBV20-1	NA	TGCAGTGCTAGAGGGGAGGGGGACACTGAAGCTTTCTTT	CSARGEGDTEAFF
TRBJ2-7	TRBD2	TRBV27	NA	TGTGCCATCACACTAGCGGGAATCTACGAGCAGTACTTC	CAITLAGIYEQYF
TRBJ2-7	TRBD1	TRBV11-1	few	TGTGCCAGCAGCTTAACGGGACAGCCCTCCTACGAGCAGTACTTC	CASSLTGQPSYEQYF
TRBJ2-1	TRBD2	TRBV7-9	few	TGTGCCAGCAGCCACCTCCTAGCGGGAGGTTACAATGAGCAGTTCTTC	CASSHLLAGGYNEQFF
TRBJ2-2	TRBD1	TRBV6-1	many	TGTGCCAGCAGTCGGGACAGGAACACCGGGGAGCTGTTTTTT	CASSRDRNTGELFF
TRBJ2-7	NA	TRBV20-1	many	TGCAGTGCCAAGTCCGGGCAGGGGAACGAGCAGTACTTC	CSAKSGQGNEQYF
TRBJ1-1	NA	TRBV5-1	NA	TGCGCCAGCAGCTTGAGGGCGGTGAACACTGAAGCTTTCTTT	CASSLRAVNTEAFF
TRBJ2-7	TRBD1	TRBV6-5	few	TGTGCCAGCAGGACCCCAAACAGGGGGGTCTACGAGCAGTACTTC	CASRTPNRGVYEQYF
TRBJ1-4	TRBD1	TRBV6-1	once	TGTGCCACCTGCAGGACAGGGGCAAATGAAAAACTGTTTTTT	CATCRTGANEKLFF
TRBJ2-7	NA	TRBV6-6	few	TGTGCCAGCAGTTACTCCGGGACATCCTCCTACGAGCAGTACTTC	CASSYSGTSSYEQYF
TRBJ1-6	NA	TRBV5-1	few	TGCGCCAGCAGCTTGGGCGGGGCGGCCTATAATTCACCCCTCCACTTT	CASSLGGAAYNSPLHF
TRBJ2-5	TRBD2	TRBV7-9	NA	TGTGCCAGCAGCAACCTCGCTAGCGGGACGGAGACCCAGTACTTC	CASSNLASGTETQYF
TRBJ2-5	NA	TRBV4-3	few	TGCGCCAGCAGCCAAGATGATTTGCAGGGCGCGACCCAGTACTTC	CASSQDDLQGATQYF
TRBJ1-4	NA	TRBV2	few	TGTGCCAGCAGACCGGCCTCTTCAACTAATGAAAAACTGTTTTTT	CASRPASSTNEKLFF
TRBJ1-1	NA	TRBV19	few	TGTGCCAGTAGTAGCCGGGACGTAAACACTGAAGCTTTCTTT	CASSSRDVNTEAFF
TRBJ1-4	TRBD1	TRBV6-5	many	TGTGCCAGCAGGGGGACAGGGGGTATGTTTTTT	CASRGTGGMFF